A single sample is the source of the 25 T cell receptor beta chains below, sequenced in a study of shared clonotypes between healthy human individuals. Sequencing was performed with immunoSEQ multiplex PCR; in TCRdb, only in-frame clones are kept and a portion is missing. Seen here are some 1,100,000 clones, about four fifths observed once, and the top ten hold roughly 0.56%. The source material was memory CD4+ T cells from PBMCs. Subset indicated: CD45RA-negative fraction. These receptors were collected from a man aged 18 to 29 in good health. Some clones in this sample may be carry-over from other donors' samples.

The gene calls are TRBV5-6 and TRBJ1-4, with TRBD1 as a possible D gene (5 bases). Trimming pared 0 bases from V and 5 bases from J, leaving 8 bases between. Germline V gene data show CDR1 as SGHDT and CDR2 as YYEEEE. This CDR3 spans 14 amino acids. This CDR3 is CASSLGGVNEKLFF. The CDR3 bases are TGTGCCAGCAGCTTGGGGGGCGTAAATGAAAAACTGTTTTTT.

This sequence joins TRBV6-1 and TRBJ1-1; 8 bases align to TRBD1. The germline gives CDR1 MNHNS, CDR2 SASEGT. This CDR3 is 13 amino acids long. V lost 6 bases and J lost 1; bases outside the gene matches: 1. The CDR3 protein is CASRDRANTEAFF. The CDR3 DNA reads TGTGCCAGCAGGGACAGGGCGAACACTGAAGCTTTCTTT.

This chain joins TRBV30 and TRBJ2-2; maybe TRBD2 (5 bases). The V and J ends lost 2 bases and 5 bases respectively, with 15 bases between them. Germline V gene lookup returns CDR1 GTSNPN and CDR2 SVGIG (reference sequence). The CDR3 loop spans 15 amino acids. This CDR3 reads CAWSKGPRGTGELFF. In nucleotides, the CDR3 is TGTGCCTGGAGTAAGGGCCCCAGAGGGACCGGGGAGCTGTTTTTT.

The V call is TRBV10-1, the J call TRBJ1-5; no definite D call. Germline V gene data show CDR1 as WNHNN and CDR2 as SYGVQD (reference sequence). The CDR3 has 13 amino acids. Trimming stripped 3 bases from V and 6 bases from J, with 9 bases between. CDR3 bases: TGCGCCAGCAGTGAAACCGTTGGTCAGCCCCAGCATTTT. Amino acid sequence: CASSETVGQPQHF.

The rearrangement uses TRBV18 and TRBJ2-1, with D perhaps matching TRBD2 (6 bases). This CDR3 spans 15 amino acids. Trimming removed 3 bases from V and 1 base from J, with 10 bases in between. Germline CDR1 is KGHSH and CDR2 is LQKENI. The CDR3 sequence is CASSPSGPSYNEQFF. In DNA, the CDR3 is TGTGCCAGCTCACCTAGCGGACCTTCCTACAATGAGCAGTTCTTC. The variable domain in full, with the rest retrieved from reference TRBV18 and TRBJ2-1, is NAGVMQNPRHLVRRRGQEARLRCSPMKGHSHVYWYRQLPEEGLKFMVYLQKENIIDESGMPKERFSAEFPKEGPSILRIQQVVRGDSAAYFCASSPSGPSYNEQFFGPGTRLTVL.

The chain is built from TRBV5-6 and TRBJ1-3, with D uncertain. Germline V gives CDR1 SGHDT, CDR2 YYEEEE. With 1 base removed from V and 4 bases from J, the gap between germline ends came to 6 bases. The CDR3 is 13 amino acids. The CDR3 is CASSLPQGNTIYF. CDR3 DNA sequence: TGTGCCAGCAGCTTGCCCCAGGGAAACACCATATATTTT.

J is TRBJ2-3 and V is TRBV6-6, with unresolved D. The CDR3 is made up of 12 amino acids. The germline V gene encodes CDR1 MNHNY and CDR2 SVGAGI (reference sequence). Trimming pared 8 bases from V and 2 bases from J, leaving 8 bases between. CDR3 DNA sequence: TGTGCCAGCTGGGAATACACAGATACGCAGTATTTT. Protein: CASWEYTDTQYF.

The count of this clone is one. This chain joins TRBV5-6 and TRBJ2-7; no clear D. This CDR3 spans 13 amino acids. Germline assignment: CDR1 SGHDT and CDR2 YYEEEE. Trimming shortened V by 7 bases and J by 2 bases, and 13 bases separated the two germline ends. CDR3 sequence reads: CASRALGAYEQYF. CDR3 DNA: TGTGCCAGCCGAGCCTTAGGAGCCTACGAGCAGTACTTC.

The V gene is TRBV6-1, the J gene TRBJ1-5; D is uncertain. V lost 6 bases to trimming and J lost 4 bases, with 16 bases between them. Germline V gene data show CDR1 as MNHNS and CDR2 as SASEGT. The CDR3 covers 15 residues. This chain's CDR3 is CASRALDGRNQPQHF. The CDR3, as DNA: TGTGCCAGCAGAGCCTTGGACGGTAGAAATCAGCCCCAGCATTTT.

V is TRBV28 and J is TRBJ2-1; tentatively, D is TRBD1 (6 bases). Germline lookup yields CDR1 MDHEN and CDR2 SYDVKM. This CDR3 comprises 16 residues. The ends were cut back, 7 bases at V and 0 bases at J, with 16 bases in the middle. Here the CDR3 reads CASKTRTASSYNEQFF. The DNA of the CDR3 is TGTGCCAGCAAGACTCGGACAGCAAGCTCCTACAATGAGCAGTTCTTC.

The chain carries TRBV2 and TRBJ2-7, with 9 bases fitting TRBD2. Germline CDR1 and CDR2: SNHLY and FYNNEI. The CDR3 length is 15 residues. The trim removed 5 bases at V and 4 bases at J, leaving 9 bases unmatched. CDR3 DNA: TGTGCCAGCAGTCTCCTCCGCGGGGGGGCATACGAGCAGTACTTC. It translates to CASSLLRGGAYEQYF.

The chain couples TRBV4-3 to TRBJ1-1, with TRBD1 as a possible D gene (6 bases). V was shortened by 0 bases and J by 3 bases, with 14 bases between the two germline ends. CDR3 length: 16 residues. The germline gives CDR1 LGHNA, CDR2 YSLEER. The CDR3 DNA sequence: TGCGCCAGCAGCCAAGACCCTACCACAGGGTACACTGAAGCTTTCTTT. Translation: CASSQDPTTGYTEAFF.

The chain uses TRBV28 and TRBJ1-5, with TRBD1 matching over 7 bases. The CDR3 is 14 residues long. Germline trimming cut 7 bases from V and 6 bases from J; bases unmatched to any gene: 9. Germline V CDR1 and CDR2: MDHEN, SYDVKM. DNA of the CDR3: TGTGCCAGCACCCATAGGGGGCGAGTTCAGCCCCAGCATTTT. Translation: CASTHRGRVQPQHF.

This sequence joins TRBV6-1 and TRBJ2-1, with unresolved D. Per germline, CDR1 MNHNS and CDR2 SASEGT. This CDR3 has 17 residues. The V end lost 1 base, the J end lost 0 bases, and 13 bases lay between the germline ends. CDR3: CASSEVPPRSSYNEQFF. CDR3 in DNA: TGTGCCAGCAGTGAAGTACCCCCCAGGAGCTCCTACAATGAGCAGTTCTTC.

Regarding this clone: A clone one base away is much larger, so this may be a read error. Other DNA sequences of this sample code for an identical CDR3. The chain couples TRBV28 to TRBJ1-3; D gene uncertain. The V end lost 4 bases, the J end lost 2 bases, and 0 bases lay between the germline ends. The germline V gene encodes CDR1 MDHEN and CDR2 SYDVKM. The CDR3 has 11 residues. The CDR3 spells CASSSGNTIYF. The CDR3 DNA sequence: TGTGCCAGCAGTTCTGGAAACACCATATATTTT.

This chain joins TRBV20-1 and TRBJ2-5; D remains unclear. Germline V gene lookup returns CDR1 DFQATT and CDR2 SNEGSKA (reference sequence). The CDR3 has 11 amino acids. V was clipped by 7 bases and J by 2 bases, with 8 bases between them. DNA of the CDR3: TGCAGTGGAGTGGTACAAGAGACCCAGTACTTC. This codes for CSGVVQETQYF.

The genes are TRBV7-9 and TRBJ2-7; no firm D call. Germline loops: CDR1 SEHNR, CDR2 FQNEAQ (reference sequence). CDR3 length equals 13 residues. V was shortened by 2 bases and J by 2 bases, with 7 bases between the two germline ends. The CDR3 reads CASSLSTTYEQYF. CDR3 in DNA: TGTGCCAGCAGCTTATCTACCACCTACGAGCAGTACTTC.

V and J are TRBV28 and TRBJ2-7; D call uncertain. Germline CDR1 MDHEN, CDR2 SYDVKM. Trimming removed 6 bases from V and 0 bases from J, with 12 bases in between. The CDR3 is made up of 14 amino acids. CDR3 protein: CASRKGGNSYEQYF. Here the CDR3 DNA reads TGTGCCAGCAGAAAAGGTGGCAACTCCTACGAGCAGTACTTC.

This chain links TRBV7-2 with TRBJ2-3; 8 nucleotides align to TRBD2. V lost 4 bases and J lost 3; bases outside the gene matches: 9. The germline V gene has CDR1 SGHTA and CDR2 FQGNSA. The CDR3 spans 16 residues. The CDR3 DNA sequence: TGTGCCAGCAGCTATACAGCGGGAGTTAGTACAGATACGCAGTATTTT. Translating it yields CASSYTAGVSTDTQYF.

This clone was counted between two and nine times. This chain joins TRBV28 and TRBJ1-1, with D unclear. CDR1 and CDR2 from the germline V gene are MDHEN and SYDVKM. V gave up 5 bases and J gave up 0 bases, with 16 bases separating them. The CDR3 is 16 residues long. The CDR3 DNA reads TGTGCCAGCAGTACCCCAGGTGTGGGGATGAACACTGAAGCTTTCTTT. Amino acid sequence: CASSTPGVGMNTEAFF.

This clone was found a few times. This sequence joins TRBV5-1 and TRBJ1-1, with TRBD1 as a possible D gene (6 bases). With 1 base removed from V and 2 bases from J, the gap between germline ends came to 15 bases. From germline, CDR1 is SGHRS and CDR2 YFSETQ. The length of the CDR3 is 16 residues. As DNA, the CDR3 is TGCGCCAGCAGCTTGACAGTGGGGGCCCCAAACACTGAAGCTTTCTTT. Protein product: CASSLTVGAPNTEAFF. Variable domain in full (rest from reference TRBV5-1 and TRBJ1-1): KAGVTQTPRYLIKTRGQQVTLSCSPISGHRSVSWYQQTPGQGLQFLFEYFSETQRNKGNFPGRFSGRQFSNSRSEMNVSTLELGDSALYLCASSLTVGAPNTEAFFGQGTRLTVV.

The J gene is TRBJ1-2, the V gene TRBV7-2; tentative D call: TRBD1 (6 bases). This CDR3 is 13 amino acids long. CDR1 is SGHTA and CDR2 is FQGNSA in the germline V gene. The V end was cut by 2 bases, the J end by 6 bases, with 10 bases between. DNA of the CDR3: TGTGCCAGCAGCTTACGGGACACAGATGGCTACACCTTC. Protein product: CASSLRDTDGYTF.

On this clone itself: Possible read error: a much larger clone is one base away. The identical CDR3 is also encoded by other nucleotide sequences in the sample. The chain couples TRBV2 to TRBJ2-1, with D tentatively TRBD2 (6 bases). The ends were cut back, 6 bases at V and 0 bases at J, with 6 bases in the middle. The CDR3 covers 13 residues. CDR1 is SNHLY and CDR2 is FYNNEI in the germline V gene. CDR3 DNA: TGTGCCAGCAGCGGGGGCTCCTACAATGAGCAGTTCTTC. This gives the protein CASSGGSYNEQFF.

The gene calls are TRBV9 and TRBJ2-3; perhaps D is TRBD1 or TRBD2 (5 bases each). The CDR3 runs to 17 residues. Germline V gene data show CDR1 as SGDLS and CDR2 as YYNGEE. Trimming stripped 3 bases from V and 0 bases from J, with 17 bases between. The CDR3 protein is CASSGRTGTKSTDTQYF. DNA of the CDR3: TGTGCCAGCAGCGGAAGAACCGGGACGAAAAGCACAGATACGCAGTATTTT.

V and J are TRBV11-2 and TRBJ2-3; the match to TRBD2 covers 8 bases. V lost 4 bases to trimming and J lost 8 bases; unmatched junction nucleotides: 17. CDR3 length equals 17 residues. CDR1 and CDR2 from the germline V gene are SGHAT and FQNNGV. CDR3 protein: CASSYPPGLGPVGTQYF. The CDR3 bases are TGTGCCAGCAGCTACCCCCCGGGACTAGGGCCGGTGGGTACGCAGTATTTT.